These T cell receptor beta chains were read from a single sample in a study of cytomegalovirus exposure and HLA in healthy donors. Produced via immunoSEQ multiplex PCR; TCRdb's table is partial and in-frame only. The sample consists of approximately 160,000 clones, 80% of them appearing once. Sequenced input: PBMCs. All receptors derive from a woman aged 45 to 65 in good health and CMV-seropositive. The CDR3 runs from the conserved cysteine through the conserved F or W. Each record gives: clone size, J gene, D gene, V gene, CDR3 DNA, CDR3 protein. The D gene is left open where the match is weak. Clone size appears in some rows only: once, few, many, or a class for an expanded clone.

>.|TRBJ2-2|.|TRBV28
TGTGCCAGCAGTTTGGGCACAGACACCGGGGAGCTGTTTTTT
CASSLGTDTGELFF
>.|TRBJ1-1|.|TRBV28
TGTGCCAGCAGTTTTAGATCGGGCACTGAAGCTTTCTTT
CASSFRSGTEAFF
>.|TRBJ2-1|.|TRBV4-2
TGTGCCAGCAGCCAAGAACAGGGGGGGAACAATGAGCAGTTCTTC
CASSQEQGGNNEQFF
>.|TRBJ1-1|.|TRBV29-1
TGCAGCGCTAAACTTGGTGTGGAGGAAGCTTTCTTT
CSAKLGVEEAFF
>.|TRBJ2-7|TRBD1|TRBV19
TGTGCCAGTAGTAGCTCTATATCCGGGACAGGGGCCTACGAGCAGTACTTC
CASSSSISGTGAYEQYF
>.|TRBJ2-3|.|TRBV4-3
TGCGCCAGCAGCCAATGGTCGGGGTACGGCACAGATACGCAGTATTTT
CASSQWSGYGTDTQYF
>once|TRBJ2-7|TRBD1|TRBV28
TGTGCCATTGAGCGACAGGGCCCGGGCGAGCAGTACTTC
CAIERQGPGEQYF
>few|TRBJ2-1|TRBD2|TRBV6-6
TGTGCCAGCAGTAGACTAGCGGACTCCTACAATGAGCAGTTCTTC
CASSRLADSYNEQFF
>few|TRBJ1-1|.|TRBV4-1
TGCGCCAGCAGCCAAGGGACAGAAGCTTTCTTT
CASSQGTEAFF
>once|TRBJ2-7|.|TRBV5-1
TGCGCCAGCAGTTCACCGACAGGAGTGAACTACGAGCAGTACTTC
CASSSPTGVNYEQYF
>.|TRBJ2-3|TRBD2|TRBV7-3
TGTGCCAGCAGCTTTCTTGGGGGCGGGAGGGCAGATACGCAGTATTTT
CASSFLGGGRADTQYF
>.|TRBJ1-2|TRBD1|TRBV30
TGTGCCTGGAGTGTAACCCTAGGGACAGGGCATGGCTACACCTTC
CAWSVTLGTGHGYTF
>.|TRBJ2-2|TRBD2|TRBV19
TGTGCCACCGGGACTAGGGACACCGGGGAGCTGTTTTTT
CATGTRDTGELFF
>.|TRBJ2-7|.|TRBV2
TGTGCCAGCAGCTTGGACAGAGACTACGAGCAGTACTTC
CASSLDRDYEQYF
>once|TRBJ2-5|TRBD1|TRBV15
TGTGCCACCAGCCGGGACAGAAACCAAGAGACCCAGTACTTC
CATSRDRNQETQYF
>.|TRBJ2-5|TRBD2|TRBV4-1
TGCGCCAGCAGCAGGGGCCAGACTAGCGGGGGGTACCAAGAGACCCAGTACTTC
CASSRGQTSGGYQETQYF
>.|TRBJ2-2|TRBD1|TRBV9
TGTGCCAGCAGCGTAGGGTTGACAGGGGGCATCCGGGAGCTGTTTTTT
CASSVGLTGGIRELFF
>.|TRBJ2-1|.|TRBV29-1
TGCAGTTCACGGGGGGACACGGGGACGAATGAGCAGTTCTTC
CSSRGDTGTNEQFF
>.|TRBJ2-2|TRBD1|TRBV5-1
TGCGCCAGCAGCAAGGGGACAGGGGGTTACATCGGGGAGCTGTTTTTT
CASSKGTGGYIGELFF
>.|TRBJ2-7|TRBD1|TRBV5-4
TGTGCCAGCAGCGAGCCGGGACAGGAGGGGGACGAGCAGTACTTC
CASSEPGQEGDEQYF
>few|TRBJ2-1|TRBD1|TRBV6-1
TGTGCCAGCAGTGAACAGCCCCAGGGGGCACGTAAGCAGTTCTTC
CASSEQPQGARKQFF
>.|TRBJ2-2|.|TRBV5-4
TGTGCCAGCAGCTTGGCCAGCGGAAGTAACACCGGGGAGCTGTTTTTT
CASSLASGSNTGELFF
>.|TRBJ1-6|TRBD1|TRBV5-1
TGCGCCAGCAGCGCGTTGGGACAGGGGTTTTCCTATAATTCACCCCTCCACTTT
CASSALGQGFSYNSPLHF
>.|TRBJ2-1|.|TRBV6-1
TGTGCCACCTCTTTTGTTAGCTCCTACAATGAGCAGTTCTTC
CATSFVSSYNEQFF
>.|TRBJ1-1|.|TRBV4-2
TGTGCCACCGCAATTAAGGGGGACACTGAAGCTTTCTTT
CATAIKGDTEAFF
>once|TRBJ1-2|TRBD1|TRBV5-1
TGCGCCAGCAGCTTTCTCGGAGAGGGGGCGATGGGCGGCTACACCTTC
CASSFLGEGAMGGYTF
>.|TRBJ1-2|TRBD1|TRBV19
TGTGCCAGTAGTACCCGGACAGGGATTTATGGCTACACCTTC
CASSTRTGIYGYTF
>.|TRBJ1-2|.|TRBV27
TGTGCCAGCAGTCCGCGACAGGAGTTATTGAAGAGCTACACCTTC
CASSPRQELLKSYTF